This T cell receptor beta chain was found in a study of T cell repertoires in cytomegalovirus infection. At the level of the study: Selection of CMV epitopes for the study included recently identified HLA-C-restricted and well-studied HLA-B-restricted ones. Both a matching HLA type and CMV infection were indicated by public TCR beta signatures. Study results and limitations: Summed public TCR beta family frequency identified CMV carriers bearing the relevant HLA.

CDR1 is SEHNR, CDR2 FQNEAQ, per germline (reference sequence). The CDR3 runs to 14 residues. The ends lost 4 bases at V and 6 bases at J; junction bases unmatched: 7. TCRdb analysed the reads with MiXCR anew, one entry per CDR3 protein. The data hold about 920,000 distinct CDR3 sequences, with 30% to 40% observed a single time. This clonotype was counted only a few times. Its antigen remains unknown. The clonotype originates from a human donor in good health (CMV status not recorded). Some clones in this sample may be carry-over from other donors' samples. The sample was cultured CD8+ T cells from PBMCs, taken from culture after CMV antigen stimulation. J is TRBJ1-1 and V is TRBV7-9, with 8 bases that match TRBD1. The chain's CDR3 is CASSSGQGDAEAFF. CDR3 bases: TGTGCCAGCAGCTCTGGACAGGGCGATGCTGAAGCTTTCTTT.